This record concerns one TCR beta chain sequence. Its antigen is as yet unknown. Sample-barcoded 5' priming and a J-beta primer mix drove a second PCR of 7 to 11 cycles. TCRdb redid the calling of the 5' RACE reads with MiXCR, one entry per CDR3 protein. The sample holds 1.5 million to 2 million distinct CDR3 sequences, roughly two fifths seen once. This entry comes from a study of blood T cells in healthy people across ages. Overall study context: Template switching picked up about one barcoded beta molecule for each two T cells. Points from the study as a whole: TCR beta diversity was tightly associated with the proportion of naive T cells. Roughly linear age-related decline in beta diversity appeared, significant by age 40.

This CDR3 comprises 15 residues. Germline CDR1 reads MNHEY; CDR2 reads SMNVEV (reference sequence). J was trimmed by 5 bases and V by 3 bases; bases with no gene match: 6. The chain carries TRBV27 and TRBJ1-5; 8 nucleotides agree with TRBD1. Sequencing used blood. The receptor's source is a human donor in good health. The CDR3 protein is CASSLRQGAYQPQHF. In DNA, the CDR3 is TGTGCCAGCAGTTTGCGGCAGGGGGCCTATCAGCCCCAGCATTTT.